This TCR beta chain was documented in a study of cytomegalovirus exposure and HLA in healthy donors. Study observations and caveats: Cytomegalovirus association was assigned to about 180 TCR beta chains.

The ends were cut back, 5 bases at V and 1 base at J, with 13 bases in the middle. This CDR3 comprises 15 residues. CDR1 is SEHNR, CDR2 FQNEAQ, per germline (reference sequence). Turning to this clone: What it binds is unknown.

Both 60 Vbeta primers and 13 Jbeta primers went into the PCR. Data came from immunoSEQ multiplex PCR; TCRdb stores just in-frame clones and leaves some out. The sample table includes about 140,000 clones. The receptor's source is a male donor in good health and CMV-seronegative. This chain uses TRBV7-9 with TRBJ2-3; TRBD2 is a possible D gene (7 bases). The sample was PBMCs. Here the CDR3 DNA reads TGTGCCAGCAGCCAAGGGGGGGCCGGCACAGATACGCAGTATTTT. Translating it yields CASSQGGAGTDTQYF.